This T cell receptor beta chain was documented in a study of control samples from healthy donors and cancer patients. V shed 3 bases and J shed 9 bases, with 9 bases lying between them. The CDR3 contains 12 residues. Germline V gene data show CDR1 as MDHEN and CDR2 as SYDVKM. Libraries were prepared by immunoSEQ multiplex PCR; TCRdb keeps only in-frame clonotypes and omits some of them. The repertoire holds approximately 150,000 clones, with about 90% as singletons. Sequencing input: blood. The gene calls are TRBV28 and TRBJ1-5, with D uncertain. This TCR was sampled from a man between 18 and 35 years old in good health. CDR3 DNA: TGTGCCAGCAGTTTCCCCCGCGGGCCCCAGCATTTT. As protein: CASSFPRGPQHF.